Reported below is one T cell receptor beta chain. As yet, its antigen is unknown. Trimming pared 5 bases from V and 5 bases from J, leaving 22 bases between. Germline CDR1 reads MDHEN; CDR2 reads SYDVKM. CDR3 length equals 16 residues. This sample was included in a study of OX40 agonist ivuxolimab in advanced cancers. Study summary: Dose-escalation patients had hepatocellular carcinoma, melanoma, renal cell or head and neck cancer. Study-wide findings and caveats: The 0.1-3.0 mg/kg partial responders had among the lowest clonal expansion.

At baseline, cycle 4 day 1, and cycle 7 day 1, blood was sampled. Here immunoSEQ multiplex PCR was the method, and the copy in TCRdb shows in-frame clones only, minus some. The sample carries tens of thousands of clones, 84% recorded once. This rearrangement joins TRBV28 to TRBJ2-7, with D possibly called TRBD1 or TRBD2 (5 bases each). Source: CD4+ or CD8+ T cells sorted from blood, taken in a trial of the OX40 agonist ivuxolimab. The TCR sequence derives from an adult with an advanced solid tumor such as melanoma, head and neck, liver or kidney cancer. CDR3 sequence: CASSAPGTHNPHEQYF. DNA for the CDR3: TGTGCCAGCAGTGCCCCCGGGACCCACAACCCCCACGAGCAGTACTTC.